Below, 4 T cell receptor beta chains from the same sample are listed, as sequenced in a study of blood T cell repertoires in COVID-19. Assay used: immunoSEQ multiplex PCR; TCRdb lists only in-frame clones, some missing. The sample has over 300,000 clones; roughly 90% are singletons. Sequencing was carried out using peripheral blood. The source of these receptors is a man aged 40-49 years with acute or convalescent COVID-19.

The chain is built from TRBV19 and TRBJ1-5, with D maybe TRBD1 (6 bases). CDR1 and CDR2 from the germline V gene are LNHDA and SQIVND (reference sequence). Between the trimmed V and J ends, which lost 7 bases and 1 base, there was a span of 14 bases. The CDR3 loop spans 15 amino acids. The CDR3 reads CASTTSRGSNQPQHF. The CDR3 DNA follows: TGTGCCAGTACCACCTCTAGGGGGAGCAATCAGCCCCAGCATTTT.

Only one count was recorded for this clone. This chain connects TRBV10-3 to TRBJ2-3, with D possibly TRBD2 on 6 matching bases. This CDR3 comprises 11 residues. Deletions cut 8 bases from V and 6 bases from J, with 9 bases between. The V gene's germline CDR1 is ENHRY and CDR2 SYGVKD. The CDR3 spells CAIAGSDTQYF. Here the CDR3 DNA reads TGTGCCATCGCGGGGTCCGATACGCAGTATTTT.

The gene calls are TRBV3-1 (or the pseudogene TRBV3-2) and TRBJ2-3; 9 bases are a match to TRBD2. V gave up 1 base and J gave up 3 bases; unmatched junction bases: 2. This CDR3 has 15 amino acids. The germline gives CDR1 LGHDT, CDR2 YNNKEL (reference sequence). This CDR3 is CASSQVAGVTDTQYF. DNA of the CDR3: TGTGCCAGCAGCCAAGTAGCGGGGGTGACAGATACGCAGTATTTT.

The V and J genes are TRBV19 and TRBJ1-5, with no clear D. Germline V CDR1 and CDR2: LNHDA, SQIVND (reference sequence). Trimming removed 3 bases at V and 0 bases at J, with 6 bases between. The CDR3 loop spans 14 amino acids. CDR3 nucleotide sequence: TGTGCCAGTAGTATGAGTTATAGCAATCAGCCCCAGCATTTT. Translation: CASSMSYSNQPQHF.